This T cell receptor beta chain was captured by sequencing in a study of T cells in Graves' hyperthyroidism and ophthalmopathy. Patients aged 18 to 65 with hyperthyroidism were newly diagnosed, with duration under 2 months. Fresh 10 ml peripheral blood yielded PBMCs. Study-level results: Ophthalmopathy was distinguished from stable hyperthyroidism by 13 V-J signatures.

Amplification yielded TCR beta CDR3 regions, with RNA transcripts as the source. First-round RT-PCR with HTBI primers amplified the TCR CDR3 region. Each CDR3 protein is one row after TCRdb ran MiXCR on the multiplex PCR reads. The data contain under 350,000 distinct CDR3 sequences, 21% of them seen just once; the ten biggest clones take up around 45%. This clonotype has ten or more counts. The antigen is undetermined. This receptor was taken from a woman between 50 and 59 years old with Graves' hyperthyroidism. Sequencing was performed on blood.

CDR3 amino acids: CATWTGSMYGYTF. For the CDR3, the DNA is TGTGCCACCTGGACAGGGTCGATGTATGGCTACACCTTC. The chain uses TRBV19 and TRBJ1-2, with TRBD1 matching over 8 bases. V was pared by 10 bases and J by 5 bases, with 9 bases of the junction left unmatched. Germline V CDR1 and CDR2: LNHDA, SQIVND (reference sequence). This CDR3 contains 13 residues. The full variable domain, in which reference TRBV19 and TRBJ1-2 provide the parts outside the CDR3, is DGGITQSPKYLFRKEGQNVTLSCEQNLNHDAMYWYRQDPGQGLRLIYYSQIVNDFQKGDIAEGYSVSREKKESFPLTVTSAQKNPTAFYLCATWTGSMYGYTFGSGTRLTVV.